This TCR beta chain was recorded in a study of vaccination effects on CD4 cells after COVID-19. Before sequencing, viral peptide pools were used by the ViraFEST assay to expand antigen-specific CD4+ T cells. Investigators separated out CD4+ T cells once about eleven days of culture had passed. Nobody among the vaccine recipients had prior SARS-CoV-2 infection (nucleocapsid antibodies were negative). Sequencing used immunoSEQ multiplex PCR; TCRdb keeps in-frame clones, though not all of them. The sample has tens of thousands of clones; approximately 70% are singletons. The ends were cut back, 5 bases at V and 3 bases at J, with 17 bases in the middle. CDR1 is MDHEN and CDR2 is SYDVKM in the germline V gene. CDR3 size: 15 residues. This clone was seen only once. Its antigen is unidentified.

This receptor was taken from a human donor who received a COVID-19 vaccine. Sample: CD4+ T cells from PBMCs cultured with HCoV-OC43 spike peptides, taken before COVID-19 vaccination. As to subset: HCoV-OC43 spike overlapping peptide pool stimulation. The V gene is TRBV28, the J gene TRBJ2-7; no definite D call. This chain's CDR3 is CASSKPTPPYYEQYV. CDR3 nucleotide sequence: TGTGCCAGCAGTAAACCGACGCCCCCTTACTACGAGCAGTACGTC.